The rows below give T cell receptor beta chains drawn from one sample of a study of cytomegalovirus exposure and HLA in healthy donors. Sequenced by immunoSEQ multiplex PCR; TCRdb stores in-frame clones only, minus some. The repertoire holds 55,000 or so clones, with 70% to 80% as singletons. Sequencing was performed on PBMCs. These receptors originate from a female donor in good health and CMV-seronegative. The CDR3 runs from the conserved cysteine through the conserved F or W. Each record gives: D gene, clone size, V gene, J gene, CDR3 protein, CDR3 DNA. A D gene is named only where the DNA matches it firmly. Clone size, where shown, is once, few, many, or a class for clones that have expanded.

-	-	TRBV19	TRBJ1-1	CASSTQTGQFGAFF	TGTGCCAGTAGTACGCAGACCGGACAGTTCGGAGCTTTCTTT
TRBD2	-	TRBV5-1	TRBJ2-3	CASSPGGLAGTDTQYF	TGCGCCAGCAGCCCGGGGGGACTAGCGGGGACAGATACGCAGTATTTT
-	-	TRBV6-5	TRBJ2-6	CASRPQGTGANVLTF	TGTGCCAGCAGACCTCAGGGGACTGGGGCCAACGTCCTGACTTTC
-	-	TRBV13	TRBJ1-3	CASSLDSSSGNTIYF	TGTGCCAGCAGCCTGGACAGTAGCTCTGGAAACACCATATATTTT
-	few	TRBV27	TRBJ2-3	CASSYSTDTQYF	TGTGCCAGTTCGTATAGCACAGATACGCAGTATTTT
-	-	TRBV29-1	TRBJ2-5	CSVGTPPRGTQYF	TGCAGCGTTGGGACACCGCCCAGGGGGACCCAGTACTTC
-	-	TRBV10-2	TRBJ2-7	CASMPGQGRYEQYF	TGCGCCAGCATGCCCGGGCAGGGGCGCTACGAGCAGTACTTC
TRBD1	-	TRBV5-6	TRBJ1-6	CASSVGQSNSPLHF	TGTGCCAGCAGCGTGGGACAGTCTAATTCACCCCTCCACTTT
-	-	TRBV7-7	TRBJ2-2	CASSSGKGTGTGELFF	TGTGCTAGCAGCTCGGGAAAAGGGACTGGGACCGGGGAGCTGTTTTTT
-	-	TRBV6-5	TRBJ2-7	CASSPVDSSSYEQYF	TGTGCCAGCAGTCCAGTCGACAGTAGCTCCTACGAGCAGTACTTC
TRBD2	-	TRBV4-2	TRBJ2-5	CASSPGASGGQQETQYF	TGTGCCAGCAGCCCGGGGGCTAGCGGGGGGCAACAAGAGACCCAGTACTTC
-	-	TRBV6-6	TRBJ1-2	CASSYDSLYGYTF	TGTGCCAGCAGTTACGACAGCCTCTATGGCTACACCTTC
-	few	TRBV19	TRBJ1-1	CASSRIRTATSTEAFF	TGTGCCAGTAGTAGAATAAGGACAGCCACGTCCACTGAAGCTTTCTTT
-	-	TRBV5-4	TRBJ2-6	CASADSNSGANVLTF	TGTGCCAGCGCGGACAGTAACTCTGGGGCCAACGTCCTGACTTTC
-	-	TRBV10-3	TRBJ1-2	CAISESAADYGYTF	TGTGCCATCAGTGAGTCGGCGGCGGACTATGGCTACACCTTC
-	-	TRBV7-9	TRBJ1-2	CASSLALGVGYTF	TGTGCCAGCAGCTTAGCTCTCGGGGTTGGCTACACCTTC
TRBD1	-	TRBV6-5	TRBJ1-2	CASSGQGFGGYTF	TGTGCCAGCAGTGGACAGGGATTTGGTGGCTACACCTTC
-	-	TRBV7-6	TRBJ1-4	CASSLEGGPGANEKLFF	TGTGCCAGCAGCTTAGAGGGCGGACCCGGGGCTAATGAAAAACTGTTTTTT